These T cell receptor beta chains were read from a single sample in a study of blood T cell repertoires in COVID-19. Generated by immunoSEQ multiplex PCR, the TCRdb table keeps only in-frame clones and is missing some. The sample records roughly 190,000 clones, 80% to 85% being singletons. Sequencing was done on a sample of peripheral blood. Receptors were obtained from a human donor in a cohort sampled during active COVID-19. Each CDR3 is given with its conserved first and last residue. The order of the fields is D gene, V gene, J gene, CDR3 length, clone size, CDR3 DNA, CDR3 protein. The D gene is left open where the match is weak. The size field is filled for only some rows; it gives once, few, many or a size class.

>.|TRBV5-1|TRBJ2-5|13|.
TGCGCCAGCAGGATAACAGTCCAAGAGACCCAGTACTTC
CASRITVQETQYF
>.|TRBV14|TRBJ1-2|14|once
TGTGCCAGCAGCCAGACTCTTTCTAACTATGGCTACACCTTC
CASSQTLSNYGYTF
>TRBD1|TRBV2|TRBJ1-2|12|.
TGTGCCAGCAGATTACAGGGGATGGGCTACACCTTC
CASRLQGMGYTF
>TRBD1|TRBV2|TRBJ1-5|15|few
TGTGCCAGCATCATGGACAGGGGGATCAATCAGCCCCAGCATTTT
CASIMDRGINQPQHF
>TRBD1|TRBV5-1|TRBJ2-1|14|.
TGCGCCAGCAGATCCGGGACAGACTACAATGAGCAGTTCTTC
CASRSGTDYNEQFF
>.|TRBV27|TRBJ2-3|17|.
TGTGCCAGCAGTTCCCCTAACAGGGACCTGAGGGGAGATACGCAGTATTTT
CASSSPNRDLRGDTQYF
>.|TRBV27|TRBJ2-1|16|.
TGTGCCAGCAGTCCCGGGGTAGCGGCATCCTACAATGAGCAGTTCTTC
CASSPGVAASYNEQFF
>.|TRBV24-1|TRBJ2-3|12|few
TGTGCCACCAGTGGTCCATCAGATACGCAGTATTTT
CATSGPSDTQYF
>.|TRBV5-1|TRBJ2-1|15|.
TGCGCCAGCAGCTTGTGGCCTAGTACGGACAATGAGCAGTTCTTC
CASSLWPSTDNEQFF
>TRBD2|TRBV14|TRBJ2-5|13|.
TGTGCCAGCAGCCAGGGACTAGCGGATCCCCAGTACTTC
CASSQGLADPQYF
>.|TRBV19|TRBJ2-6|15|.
TGTGCCTGCGACAGAGGACGCTCTGGGGCCAACGTCCTGACTTTC
CACDRGRSGANVLTF
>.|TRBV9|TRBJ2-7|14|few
TGTGCCAGCAGCGTAATCAGCGGATCCTACGAGCAGTACTTC
CASSVISGSYEQYF
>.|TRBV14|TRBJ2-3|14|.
TGTGCCAGCAGCCAAGACCCAGGCACAGATACGCAGTATTTT
CASSQDPGTDTQYF
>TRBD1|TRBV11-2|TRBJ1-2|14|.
TGTGCCAGCAGCTCCGGGACAGGGAGGTATGGCTACACCTTC
CASSSGTGRYGYTF
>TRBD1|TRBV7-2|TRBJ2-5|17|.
TGTGCCAGCAGCCCAGACCCGACAGGGGCCCTCCAAGAGACCCAGTACTTC
CASSPDPTGALQETQYF
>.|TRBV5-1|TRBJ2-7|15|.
TGCGCCAGCAGCTCTTTGGGGGACTTTGGGCACGAGCAGTACTTC
CASSSLGDFGHEQYF
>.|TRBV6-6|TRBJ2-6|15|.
TGTGCCAGCAGTTACGCGATATCTGGGGCCAACGTCCTGACTTTC
CASSYAISGANVLTF
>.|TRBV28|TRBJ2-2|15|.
TGTGCCAGCAGCCTTTTTAGGGAGCGCACCGGGGAGCTGTTTTTT
CASSLFRERTGELFF
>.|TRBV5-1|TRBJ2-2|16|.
TGCGCCAGCAGCCCCCGTGGGGGGACGAACACCGGGGAGCTGTTTTTT
CASSPRGGTNTGELFF
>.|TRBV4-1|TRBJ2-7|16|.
TGCGCCAGCAGCCAAGAGTCGACGGTAGCCTCCCCCGAGCAGTACTTC
CASSQESTVASPEQYF
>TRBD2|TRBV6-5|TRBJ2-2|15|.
TGTGCCAGCAACCCGGGACTAGCGGGAGCCGGGGAGCTGTTTTTT
CASNPGLAGAGELFF
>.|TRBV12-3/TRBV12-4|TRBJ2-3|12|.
TGTGCCAGCAGTTTGATCGGGGATACGCAGTATTTT
CASSLIGDTQYF
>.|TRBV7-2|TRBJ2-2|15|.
TGTGCCAGTCCAAAGGGGGTTTCGAACACCGGGGAGCTGTTTTTT
CASPKGVSNTGELFF
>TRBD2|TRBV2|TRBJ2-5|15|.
TGTGCCACCTTGGACCTAGCGGGTTATCAAGAGACCCAGTACTTC
CATLDLAGYQETQYF
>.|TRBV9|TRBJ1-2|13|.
TGTGCCAGCACCTGGGGGGGGGCGCATGGCTACACCTTC
CASTWGGAHGYTF
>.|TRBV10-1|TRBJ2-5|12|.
TGCGCCAGCTCGCCCGGGCAAGAGACCCAGTACTTC
CASSPGQETQYF
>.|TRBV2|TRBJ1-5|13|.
TGTGCCAGTAAGACAGCAAGCAATCAGCCCCAGCATTTT
CASKTASNQPQHF
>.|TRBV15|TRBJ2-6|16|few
TGTGCCACCAGCACCGACAGTTACTCTGGGGCCAACGTCCTGACTTTC
CATSTDSYSGANVLTF
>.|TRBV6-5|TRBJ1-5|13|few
TGTGCCAGCAGTTACTCGCTTCGGCAGCCCCAGCATTTT
CASSYSLRQPQHF
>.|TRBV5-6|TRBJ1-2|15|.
TGTGCCAGCAGCTTATCCCCGGACAGTCTCTATGGCTACACCTTC
CASSLSPDSLYGYTF